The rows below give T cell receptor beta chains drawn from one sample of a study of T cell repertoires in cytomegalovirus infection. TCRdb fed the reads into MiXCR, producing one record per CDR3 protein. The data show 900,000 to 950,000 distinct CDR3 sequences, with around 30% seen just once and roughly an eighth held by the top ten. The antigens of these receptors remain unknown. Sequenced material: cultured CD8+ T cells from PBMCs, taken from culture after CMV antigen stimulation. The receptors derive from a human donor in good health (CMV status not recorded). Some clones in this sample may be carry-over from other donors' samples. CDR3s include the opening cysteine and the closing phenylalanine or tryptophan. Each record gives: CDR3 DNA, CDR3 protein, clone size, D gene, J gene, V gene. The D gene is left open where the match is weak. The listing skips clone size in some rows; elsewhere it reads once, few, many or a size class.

CDR3 DNA: TGTGCCAGCATGACAGGGCTCATGAACACTGAAGCTTTCTTT
CDR3 protein: CASMTGLMNTEAFF
clone size: NA
D gene: TRBD1
J gene: TRBJ1-1
V gene: TRBV6-1

CDR3 DNA: TGTGCCAGCAGCTACTTCCGAAAGACGGAACTATGGACCCAGTACTTC
CDR3 protein: CASSYFRKTELWTQYF
clone size: many
D gene: NA
J gene: TRBJ2-5
V gene: TRBV7-8

CDR3 DNA: TGTGTCAGTAGTTGGGACAGCATGAACACTGAAGCTTTCTTT
CDR3 protein: CVSSWDSMNTEAFF
clone size: NA
D gene: TRBD1
J gene: TRBJ1-1
V gene: TRBV19

CDR3 DNA: TGTGCCAGCAGCATGAGCTCCTACGAGCAGTACTTC
CDR3 protein: CASSMSSYEQYF
clone size: many
D gene: NA
J gene: TRBJ2-7
V gene: TRBV7-2

CDR3 DNA: TGTGCCAGCAGTTCTCATGGCTATGGCTACACCTTC
CDR3 protein: CASSSHGYGYTF
clone size: few
D gene: NA
J gene: TRBJ1-2
V gene: TRBV27

CDR3 DNA: TGTGCCAGCAAAATGGTGACCGGCCCCTACGAGCAGTACTTC
CDR3 protein: CASKMVTGPYEQYF
clone size: few
D gene: NA
J gene: TRBJ2-7
V gene: TRBV28

CDR3 DNA: TGTGCCAGCAGCCTAGACAGGGGTTCCGGTAATTCACCCCTCCACTTT
CDR3 protein: CASSLDRGSGNSPLHF
clone size: NA
D gene: TRBD1
J gene: TRBJ1-6
V gene: TRBV7-8

CDR3 DNA: TGTGCCAGCAGCTTACCTACTAGTAGCAATGAGCAGTTCTTC
CDR3 protein: CASSLPTSSNEQFF
clone size: NA
D gene: NA
J gene: TRBJ2-1
V gene: TRBV11-2

CDR3 DNA: TGTGCCAGCAGCCCCTGGACAGGGGGAAATTTGAATGAGCAGTTCTTC
CDR3 protein: CASSPWTGGNLNEQFF
clone size: few
D gene: TRBD1
J gene: TRBJ2-1
V gene: TRBV14

CDR3 DNA: TGTGCCAGCAGTCGGCAAAGAGCCTACGAGCAGTACTTC
CDR3 protein: CASSRQRAYEQYF
clone size: NA
D gene: NA
J gene: TRBJ2-7
V gene: TRBV6-1

CDR3 DNA: TGTGCCAGCTGCCCGGGACAGGGAGTTTGGGATGAAAAACTGTTTTTT
CDR3 protein: CASCPGQGVWDEKLFF
clone size: NA
D gene: TRBD1
J gene: TRBJ1-4
V gene: TRBV28